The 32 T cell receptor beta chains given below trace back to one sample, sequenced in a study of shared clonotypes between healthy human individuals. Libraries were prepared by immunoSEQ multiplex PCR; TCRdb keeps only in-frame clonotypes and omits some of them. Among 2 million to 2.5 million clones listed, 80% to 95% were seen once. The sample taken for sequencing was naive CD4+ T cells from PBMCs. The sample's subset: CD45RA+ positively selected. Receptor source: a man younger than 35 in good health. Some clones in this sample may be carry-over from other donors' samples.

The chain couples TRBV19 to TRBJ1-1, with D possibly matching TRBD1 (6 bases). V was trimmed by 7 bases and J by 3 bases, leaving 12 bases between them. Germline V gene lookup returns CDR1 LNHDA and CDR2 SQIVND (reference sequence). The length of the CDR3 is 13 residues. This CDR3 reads CASTEDRDTEAFF. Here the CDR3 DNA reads TGTGCCAGTACCGAGGACAGAGACACTGAAGCTTTCTTT.

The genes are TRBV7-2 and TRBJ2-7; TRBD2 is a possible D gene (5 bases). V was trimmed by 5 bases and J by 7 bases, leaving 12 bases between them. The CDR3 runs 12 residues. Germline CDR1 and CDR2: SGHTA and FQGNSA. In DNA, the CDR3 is TGTGCCAGCAGCGCCGACTCGGGGGAGCAGTACTTC. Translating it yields CASSADSGEQYF.

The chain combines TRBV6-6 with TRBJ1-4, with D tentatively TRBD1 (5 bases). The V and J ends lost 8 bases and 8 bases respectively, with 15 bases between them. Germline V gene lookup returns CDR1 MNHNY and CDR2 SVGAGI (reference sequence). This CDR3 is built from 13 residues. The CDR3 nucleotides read TGTGCCAGCCGTCAAGGGGCAGAAGAAAAACTGTTTTTT. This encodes CASRQGAEEKLFF.

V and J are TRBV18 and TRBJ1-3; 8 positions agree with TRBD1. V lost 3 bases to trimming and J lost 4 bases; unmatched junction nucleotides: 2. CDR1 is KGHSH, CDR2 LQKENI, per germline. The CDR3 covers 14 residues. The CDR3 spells CASSPTGEGNTIYF. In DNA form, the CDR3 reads TGTGCCAGCTCACCGACAGGGGAAGGAAACACCATATATTTT.

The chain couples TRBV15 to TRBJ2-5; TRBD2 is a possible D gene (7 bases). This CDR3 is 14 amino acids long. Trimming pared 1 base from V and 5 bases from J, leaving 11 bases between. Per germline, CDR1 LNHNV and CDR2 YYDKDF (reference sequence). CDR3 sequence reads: CATSRGGGWETQYF. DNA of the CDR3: TGTGCCACCAGCAGAGGCGGGGGCTGGGAGACCCAGTACTTC.

CDR3 DNA: TGTGCCAGCAGCCAACGCGGACGGACAATTAGCACAGATACGCAGTATTTT. Translation: CASSQRGRTISTDTQYF. The rearrangement joins TRBV5-8 to TRBJ2-3; a possible D gene is TRBD1 (5 bases). This CDR3 region has 17 residues. Germline loops: CDR1 SGHTS, CDR2 YDEGEE. Trimming stripped 4 bases from V and 0 bases from J, with 18 bases between.

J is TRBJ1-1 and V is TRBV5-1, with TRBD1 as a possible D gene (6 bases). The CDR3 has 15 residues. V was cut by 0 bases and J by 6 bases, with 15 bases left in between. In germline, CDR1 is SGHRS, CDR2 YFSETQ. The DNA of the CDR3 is TGCGCCAGCAGCTTGGAAGCAGGGGAGGGAGCTGAAGCTTTCTTT. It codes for CASSLEAGEGAEAFF.

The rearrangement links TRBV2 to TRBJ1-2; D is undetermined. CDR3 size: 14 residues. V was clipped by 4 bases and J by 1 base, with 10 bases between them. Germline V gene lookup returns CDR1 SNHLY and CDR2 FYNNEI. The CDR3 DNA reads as TGTGCCAGCAGTGTTGGGGTTGATAACTATGGCTACACCTTC. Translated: CASSVGVDNYGYTF.

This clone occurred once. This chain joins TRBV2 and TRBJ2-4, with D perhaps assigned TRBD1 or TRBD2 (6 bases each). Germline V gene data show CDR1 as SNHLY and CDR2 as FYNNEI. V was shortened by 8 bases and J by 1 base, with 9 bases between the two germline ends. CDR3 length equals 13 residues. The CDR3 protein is CASAGHAKNIQYF. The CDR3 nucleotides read TGTGCCAGCGCGGGACATGCCAAAAACATTCAGTACTTC.

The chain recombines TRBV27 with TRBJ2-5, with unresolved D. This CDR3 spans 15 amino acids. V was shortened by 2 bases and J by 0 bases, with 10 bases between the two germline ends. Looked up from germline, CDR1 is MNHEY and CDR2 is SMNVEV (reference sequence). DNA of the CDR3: TGTGCCAGCAGTTTAAGGTGTCTAAACCAAGAGACCCAGTACTTC. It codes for CASSLRCLNQETQYF.

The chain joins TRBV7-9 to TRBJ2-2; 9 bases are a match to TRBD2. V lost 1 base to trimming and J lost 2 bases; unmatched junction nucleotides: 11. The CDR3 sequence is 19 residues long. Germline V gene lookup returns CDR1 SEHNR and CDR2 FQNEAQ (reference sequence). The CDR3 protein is CASSLGSSSGRFNTGELFF. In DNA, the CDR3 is TGTGCCAGCAGCTTAGGAAGTTCCAGCGGGAGGTTCAACACCGGGGAGCTGTTTTTT.

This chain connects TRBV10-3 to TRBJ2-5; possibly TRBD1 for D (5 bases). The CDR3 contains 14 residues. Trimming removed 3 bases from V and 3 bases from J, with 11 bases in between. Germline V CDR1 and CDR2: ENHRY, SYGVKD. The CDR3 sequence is CAISDWTREETQYF. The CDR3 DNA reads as TGTGCCATCAGTGATTGGACACGCGAAGAGACCCAGTACTTC.

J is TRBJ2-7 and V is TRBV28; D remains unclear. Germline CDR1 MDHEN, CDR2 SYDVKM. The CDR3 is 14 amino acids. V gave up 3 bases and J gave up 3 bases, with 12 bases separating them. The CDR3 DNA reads TGTGCCAGCAGTTTGGGCCAGAACTTCTACGAGCAGTACTTC. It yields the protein CASSLGQNFYEQYF.

CDR3 residues: CASSPPTAYTDTQYF. For the CDR3, the DNA is TGTGCCAGCAGTCCACCGACAGCGTACACAGATACGCAGTATTTT. The gene calls are TRBV28 and TRBJ2-3; a possible D gene is TRBD1 (5 bases). Germline V gives CDR1 MDHEN, CDR2 SYDVKM. The V end was cut by 5 bases, the J end by 2 bases, with 14 bases between. This CDR3 is 15 amino acids long.

CDR3 residues: CASSLPRDRGHEQFF. The CDR3, as DNA: TGTGCCAGCAGCTTACCACGGGACAGGGGCCATGAGCAGTTCTTC. This chain links TRBV5-6 with TRBJ2-1; 10 positions agree with TRBD1. Germline V lookup: CDR1 SGHDT, CDR2 YYEEEE. With 2 bases clipped from V and 8 bases from J, the junction kept 7 bases outside the gene matches. This CDR3 region has 15 residues. Full variable domain (missing parts from reference TRBV5-6 and TRBJ2-1): DAGVTQSPTHLIKTRGQQVTLRCSPKSGHDTVSWYQQALGQGPQFIFQYYEEEERQRGNFPDRFSGHQFPNYSSELNVNALLLGDSALYLCASSLPRDRGHEQFFGPGTRLTVL.

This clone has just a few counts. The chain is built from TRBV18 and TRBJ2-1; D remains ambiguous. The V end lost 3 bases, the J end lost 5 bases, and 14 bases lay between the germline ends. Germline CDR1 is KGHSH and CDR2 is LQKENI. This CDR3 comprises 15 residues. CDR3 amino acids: CASSPRHERNNEQFF. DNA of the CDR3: TGTGCCAGCTCACCCCGACACGAAAGGAACAATGAGCAGTTCTTC.

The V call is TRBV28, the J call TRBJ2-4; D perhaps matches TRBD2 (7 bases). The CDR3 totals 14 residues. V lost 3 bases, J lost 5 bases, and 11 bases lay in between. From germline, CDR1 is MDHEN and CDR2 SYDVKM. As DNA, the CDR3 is TGTGCCAGCAGTTTCCGAGGGGGGGAAAACATTCAGTACTTC. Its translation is CASSFRGGENIQYF.

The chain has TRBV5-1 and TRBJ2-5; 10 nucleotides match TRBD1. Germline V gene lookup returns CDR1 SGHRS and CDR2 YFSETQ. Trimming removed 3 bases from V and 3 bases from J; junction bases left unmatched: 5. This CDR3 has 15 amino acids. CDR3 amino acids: CASSWKGTGEETQYF. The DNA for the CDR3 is TGCGCCAGCAGCTGGAAGGGGACAGGGGAAGAGACCCAGTACTTC.

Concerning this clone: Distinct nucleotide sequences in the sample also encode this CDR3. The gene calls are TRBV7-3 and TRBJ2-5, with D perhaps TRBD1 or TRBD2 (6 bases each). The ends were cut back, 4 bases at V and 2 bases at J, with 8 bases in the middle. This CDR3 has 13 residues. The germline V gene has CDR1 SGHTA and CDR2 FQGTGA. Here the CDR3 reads CASSWGAQETQYF. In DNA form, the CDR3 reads TGTGCCAGCAGCTGGGGGGCTCAAGAGACCCAGTACTTC.

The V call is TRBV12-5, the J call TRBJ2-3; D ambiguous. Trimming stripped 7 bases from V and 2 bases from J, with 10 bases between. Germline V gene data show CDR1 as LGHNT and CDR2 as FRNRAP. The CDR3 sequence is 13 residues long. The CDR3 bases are TGTGCTAGTGCCCTCGGGCCCACAGATACGCAGTATTTT. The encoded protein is CASALGPTDTQYF.

CDR3 sequence (DNA): TGTGCCAGCAGCCTACAGGGGGTAGGCACTGAAGCTTTCTTT. Residues: CASSLQGVGTEAFF. This sequence joins TRBV7-9 and TRBJ1-1; 8 nucleotides agree with TRBD1. Germline trimming cut 5 bases from V and 4 bases from J; bases unmatched to any gene: 6. This CDR3 has 14 residues. The germline V gene has CDR1 SEHNR and CDR2 FQNEAQ (reference sequence).

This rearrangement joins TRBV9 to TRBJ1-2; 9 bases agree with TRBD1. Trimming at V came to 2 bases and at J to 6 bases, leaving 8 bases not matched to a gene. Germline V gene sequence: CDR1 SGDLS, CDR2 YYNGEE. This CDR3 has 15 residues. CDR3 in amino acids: CASSVRDRDANGYTF. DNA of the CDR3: TGTGCCAGCAGCGTCCGGGACAGGGACGCTAATGGCTACACCTTC.

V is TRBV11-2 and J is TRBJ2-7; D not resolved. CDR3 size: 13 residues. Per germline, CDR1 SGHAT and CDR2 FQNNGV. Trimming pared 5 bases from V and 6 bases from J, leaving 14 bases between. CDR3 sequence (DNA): TGTGCCAGCAGCCCACGGAGAAAGGCCGAGCAGTACTTC. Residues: CASSPRRKAEQYF.

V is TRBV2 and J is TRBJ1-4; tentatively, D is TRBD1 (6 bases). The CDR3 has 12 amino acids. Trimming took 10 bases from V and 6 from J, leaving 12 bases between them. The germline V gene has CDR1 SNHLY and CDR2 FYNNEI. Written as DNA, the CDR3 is TGTGCCATCAGGGACAATTATGAAAAACTGTTTTTT. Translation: CAIRDNYEKLFF. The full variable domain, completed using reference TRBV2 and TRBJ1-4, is EPEVTQTPSHQVTQMGQEVILRCVPISNHLYFYWYRQILGQKVEFLVSFYNNEISEKSEIFDDQFSVERPDGSNFTLKIRSTKLEDSAMYFCAIRDNYEKLFFGSGTQLSVL.

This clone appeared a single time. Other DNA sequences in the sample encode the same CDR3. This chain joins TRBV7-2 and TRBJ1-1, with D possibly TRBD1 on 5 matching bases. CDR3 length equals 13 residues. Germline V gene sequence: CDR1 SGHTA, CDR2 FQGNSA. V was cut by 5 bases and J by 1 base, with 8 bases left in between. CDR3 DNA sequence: TGTGCCAGCAGCCTCAGGGCGAACACTGAAGCTTTCTTT. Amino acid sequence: CASSLRANTEAFF.

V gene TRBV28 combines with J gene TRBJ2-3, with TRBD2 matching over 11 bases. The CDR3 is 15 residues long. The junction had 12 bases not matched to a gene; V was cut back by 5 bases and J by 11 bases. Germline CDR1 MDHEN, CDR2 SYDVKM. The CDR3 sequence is CASSLSSSGGLGQYF. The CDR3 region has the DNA TGTGCCAGCAGTCTCTCGTCTAGCGGGGGGCTGGGGCAGTATTTT.

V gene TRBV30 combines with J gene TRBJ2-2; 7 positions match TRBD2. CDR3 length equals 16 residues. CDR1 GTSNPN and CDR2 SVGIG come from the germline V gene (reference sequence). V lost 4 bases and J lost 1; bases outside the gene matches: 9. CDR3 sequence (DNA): TGTGCCTGGATACCAGGGACGGGAGGGAACACCGGGGAGCTGTTTTTT. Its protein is CAWIPGTGGNTGELFF.

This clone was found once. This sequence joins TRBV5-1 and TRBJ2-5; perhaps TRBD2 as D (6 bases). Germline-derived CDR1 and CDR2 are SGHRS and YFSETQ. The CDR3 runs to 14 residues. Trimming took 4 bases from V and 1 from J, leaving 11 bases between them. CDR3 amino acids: CASSIGGPQETQYF. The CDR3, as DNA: TGCGCCAGCAGCATCGGGGGTCCCCAAGAGACCCAGTACTTC.

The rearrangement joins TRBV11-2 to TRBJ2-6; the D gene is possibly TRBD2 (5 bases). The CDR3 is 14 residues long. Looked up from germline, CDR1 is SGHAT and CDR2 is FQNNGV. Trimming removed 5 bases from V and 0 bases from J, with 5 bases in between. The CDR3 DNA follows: TGTGCCAGCAGCCGGGACTCTGGGGCCAACGTCCTGACTTTC. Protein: CASSRDSGANVLTF.

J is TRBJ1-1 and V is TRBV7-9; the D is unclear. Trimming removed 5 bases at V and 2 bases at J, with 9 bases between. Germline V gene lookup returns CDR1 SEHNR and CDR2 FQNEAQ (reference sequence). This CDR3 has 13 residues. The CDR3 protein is CASSRIANTEAFF. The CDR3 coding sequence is TGTGCCAGCAGCCGCATCGCTAACACTGAAGCTTTCTTT.

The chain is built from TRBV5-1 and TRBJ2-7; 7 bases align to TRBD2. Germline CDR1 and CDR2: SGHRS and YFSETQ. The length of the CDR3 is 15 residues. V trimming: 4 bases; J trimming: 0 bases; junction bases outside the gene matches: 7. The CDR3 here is CASSASRTSSYEQYF. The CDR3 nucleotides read TGCGCCAGCAGCGCATCCAGGACTAGCTCCTACGAGCAGTACTTC.

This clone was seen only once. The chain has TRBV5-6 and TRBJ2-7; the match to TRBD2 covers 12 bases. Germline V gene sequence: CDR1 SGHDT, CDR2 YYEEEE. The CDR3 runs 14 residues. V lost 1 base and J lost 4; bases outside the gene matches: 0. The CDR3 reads CASSLLAGGYEQYF. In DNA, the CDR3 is TGTGCCAGCAGCTTGCTAGCGGGAGGGTACGAGCAGTACTTC. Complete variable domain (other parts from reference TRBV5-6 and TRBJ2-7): DAGVTQSPTHLIKTRGQQVTLRCSPKSGHDTVSWYQQALGQGPQFIFQYYEEEERQRGNFPDRFSGHQFPNYSSELNVNALLLGDSALYLCASSLLAGGYEQYFGPGTRLTVT.